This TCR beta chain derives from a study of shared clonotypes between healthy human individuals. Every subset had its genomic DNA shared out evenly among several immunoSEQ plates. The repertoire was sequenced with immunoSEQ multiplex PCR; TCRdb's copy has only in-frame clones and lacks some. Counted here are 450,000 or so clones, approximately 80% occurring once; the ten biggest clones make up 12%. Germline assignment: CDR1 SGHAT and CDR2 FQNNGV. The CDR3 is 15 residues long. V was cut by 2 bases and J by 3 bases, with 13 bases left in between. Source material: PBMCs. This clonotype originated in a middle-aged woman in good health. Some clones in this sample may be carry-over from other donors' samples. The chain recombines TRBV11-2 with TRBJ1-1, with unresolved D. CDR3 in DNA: TGTGCCAGCAGCTTAAAGGTGTCCCGGGACACTGAAGCTTTCTTT. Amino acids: CASSLKVSRDTEAFF. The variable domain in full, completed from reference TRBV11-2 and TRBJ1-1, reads EAGVAQSPRYKIIEKRQSVAFWCNPISGHATLYWYQQILGQGPKLLIQFQNNGVVDDSQLPKDRFSAERLKGVDSTLKIQPAKLEDSAVYLCASSLKVSRDTEAFFGQGTRLTVV.